Below are 8 T cell receptor beta chains sequenced from a single sample in a study of T cell responses to AZD1222 COVID-19 vaccine. The method was immunoSEQ multiplex PCR; TCRdb's version includes in-frame clones alone and lacks a portion of them. The table records roughly 92,000 clones, about 88% of them present only once. The sample consisted of peripheral blood, taken 28 days after the second AZD1222 dose. These receptors came from an adult who received the AZD1222 COVID-19 vaccine.

The rearrangement links TRBV5-4 to TRBJ1-2; the D gene is possibly TRBD1 (6 bases). The CDR3 runs 15 residues. Germline CDR1 and CDR2: SGHNT and YYREEE (reference sequence). V lost 2 bases and J 0 bases, leaving 11 bases between the germline ends. CDR3 sequence: CASSLRDTPNYGYTF. The CDR3 DNA reads TGTGCCAGCAGCTTACGGGACACCCCTAACTATGGCTACACCTTC.

The chain uses TRBV10-3 and TRBJ1-2, with 7 bases matching TRBD1. V lost 4 bases and J lost 0; bases outside the gene matches: 5. CDR3 length: 15 residues. In germline, CDR1 is ENHRY, CDR2 SYGVKD. In DNA, the CDR3 is TGTGCCATCAGTGGACAGGGAGGTTCTAACTATGGCTACACCTTC. Its translation is CAISGQGGSNYGYTF.

This clone was observed a single time. V gene TRBV6-5 combines with J gene TRBJ2-7; TRBD1 might be the D (6 bases). The CDR3 loop spans 14 amino acids. Trimming removed 2 bases at V and 0 bases at J, with 8 bases between. Germline V gene lookup returns CDR1 MNHEY and CDR2 SVGAGI. In DNA form, the CDR3 reads TGTGCCAGCAGTTACGACAGGATCTCCTACGAGCAGTACTTC. It is translated as CASSYDRISYEQYF.

The rearrangement uses TRBV5-1 and TRBJ1-1; the D gene is possibly TRBD1 (5 bases). Trimming left V 0 bases short and J 4 bases short, with 7 bases between. The CDR3 loop spans 13 amino acids. The germline CDR1 and CDR2 sequences are SGHRS and YFSETQ. This CDR3 is CASSLGGFTEAFF. CDR3 DNA sequence: TGCGCCAGCAGCTTGGGGGGGTTCACTGAAGCTTTCTTT.

This sequence joins TRBV5-8 and TRBJ1-5; unclear D gene. The CDR3 sequence is 13 residues long. Germline values: CDR1 SGHTS, CDR2 YDEGEE. V was trimmed by 0 bases and J by 10 bases, leaving 11 bases between them. In DNA form, the CDR3 reads TGTGCCAGCAGCTTGGGACCTGCGTTACCCCAGCATTTT. Translated: CASSLGPALPQHF.

V is TRBV5-4 and J is TRBJ2-2; D possibly corresponds to TRBD2 (6 bases). Trimming pared 3 bases from V and 4 bases from J, leaving 10 bases between. The CDR3 spans 14 residues. Germline V gene sequence: CDR1 SGHNT, CDR2 YYREEE (reference sequence). The CDR3 reads CASSSGASTGELFF. The CDR3 bases are TGTGCCAGCAGCTCGGGAGCCTCCACCGGGGAGCTGTTTTTT.

The chain couples TRBV7-9 to TRBJ2-7; 7 bases line up with TRBD1. CDR1 is SEHNR and CDR2 is FQNEAQ in the germline V gene (reference sequence). CDR3 length: 15 residues. The V and J ends lost 4 bases and 6 bases, in that order; junction bases with no gene match: 12. As DNA, the CDR3 is TGTGCCAGCAGCTCCAGACAGGGTACTTTCAGCGAGCAGTACTTC. Encoded protein: CASSSRQGTFSEQYF.

The CDR3 DNA is TGCGCCAGCAGCCCTTCGGGGGGCTGGCAGTATGGCTACACCTTC. It is translated as CASSPSGGWQYGYTF. V usage is TRBV5-1 and J usage is TRBJ1-2; TRBD1 is a possible D gene (6 bases). The germline V gene has CDR1 SGHRS and CDR2 YFSETQ. V dropped 4 bases and J dropped 5 bases, with 18 bases sitting between them. CDR3 length: 15 residues.